This is a list of T cell receptor beta chains from one sample in a study of shared clonotypes between healthy human individuals. Clones were read by immunoSEQ multiplex PCR, and TCRdb kept only the in-frame ones, dropping some. The sample consists of approximately 2,000,000 clones, about nine tenths of them appearing once. Sequenced material: naive CD4+ T cells from PBMCs. The receptors here all came from a man aged 18 to 30 in good health. Some clones in this sample may be carry-over from other donors' samples. CDR3s include the opening cysteine and the closing phenylalanine or tryptophan. The order of the fields is CDR3 length, J gene, V gene, D gene, clone size, CDR3 protein, CDR3 DNA. The D gene is left open where the match is weak. Not every row has a clone size; where given, it reads once, few, many or a size class.

length: 14; J: TRBJ2-7; V: TRBV18; D: NA; size: NA; CDR3: CASSPTGVLIEQYF; DNA: TGTGCCAGCTCTCCCACGGGGGTACTTATCGAGCAGTACTTC
length: 15; J: TRBJ1-1; V: TRBV9; D: NA; size: few; CDR3: CASSVGGGWGTEAFF; DNA: TGTGCCAGCAGCGTAGGAGGAGGTTGGGGCACTGAAGCTTTCTTT
length: 13; J: TRBJ1-5; V: TRBV10-1; D: NA; size: NA; CDR3: CASSESEDQPQHF; DNA: TGCGCCAGCAGTGAGTCCGAGGATCAGCCCCAGCATTTT
length: 15; J: TRBJ2-2; V: TRBV5-1; D: TRBD1; size: NA; CDR3: CASSSGTGNTGELFF; DNA: TGCGCCAGCAGCTCCGGGACAGGGAACACCGGGGAGCTGTTTTTT
length: 15; J: TRBJ2-2; V: TRBV7-3; D: NA; size: NA; CDR3: CASSLSRDRTGELFF; DNA: TGTGCCAGCAGCTTATCGCGGGATCGGACCGGGGAGCTGTTTTTT
length: 13; J: TRBJ1-1; V: TRBV9; D: NA; size: few; CDR3: CASSVGPAHEAFF; DNA: TGTGCCAGCAGCGTAGGTCCGGCCCACGAAGCTTTCTTT
length: 16; J: TRBJ2-1; V: TRBV6-6; D: TRBD2; size: NA; CDR3: CASSAPGLAGANEQFF; DNA: TGTGCCAGCAGTGCACCGGGACTAGCGGGAGCCAATGAGCAGTTCTTC
length: 11; J: TRBJ1-2; V: TRBV25-1; D: NA; size: once; CDR3: CASSRGDSYTF; DNA: TGTGCCAGCAGTAGGGGGGACAGCTACACCTTC
length: 20; J: TRBJ1-5; V: TRBV6-4; D: NA; size: NA; CDR3: CASSGPKGLGQSMCNQPQHF; DNA: TGTGCCAGCAGCGGCCCCAAAGGTCTAGGACAGTCTATGTGCAATCAGCCCCAGCATTTT
length: 17; J: TRBJ2-1; V: TRBV28; D: TRBD1; size: once; CDR3: CASSLPTGKGPYNEQFF; DNA: TGTGCCAGCAGTTTACCGACAGGGAAGGGTCCGTACAATGAGCAGTTCTTC
length: 14; J: TRBJ2-7; V: TRBV27; D: TRBD2; size: NA; CDR3: CAVAPAGAPYEQYF; DNA: TGTGCAGTCGCCCCCGCGGGAGCGCCCTACGAGCAGTACTTC
length: 16; J: TRBJ2-2; V: TRBV5-8; D: NA; size: NA; CDR3: CASSLGQTTNTGELFF; DNA: TGTGCCAGCAGCTTGGGGCAGACTACGAACACCGGGGAGCTGTTTTTT
length: 15; J: TRBJ1-4; V: TRBV7-2; D: NA; size: NA; CDR3: CASSLGPGGYEKLFF; DNA: TGTGCCAGCAGCTTAGGTCCAGGCGGTTATGAAAAACTGTTTTTT
length: 13; J: TRBJ1-5; V: TRBV30; D: TRBD1; size: NA; CDR3: CAWTGGINQPQHF; DNA: TGTGCCTGGACAGGGGGAATCAATCAGCCCCAGCATTTT
length: 15; J: TRBJ2-1; V: TRBV6-5; D: TRBD1; size: NA; CDR3: CASSGGQGAPDEQFF; DNA: TGTGCCAGCAGTGGGGGACAGGGGGCTCCGGATGAGCAGTTCTTC
length: 13; J: TRBJ1-1; V: TRBV7-9; D: NA; size: NA; CDR3: CASSLSRSNEAFF; DNA: TGTGCCAGCAGCTTAAGCCGGTCGAATGAAGCTTTCTTT
length: 13; J: TRBJ1-1; V: TRBV7-9; D: NA; size: NA; CDR3: CASSLVVRTEAFF; DNA: TGTGCCAGCAGCTTAGTCGTGCGGACTGAAGCTTTCTTT
length: 15; J: TRBJ2-3; V: TRBV19; D: NA; size: NA; CDR3: CASSKFDPHTDTQYF; DNA: TGTGCCAGTAGTAAGTTTGATCCCCACACAGATACGCAGTATTTT
length: 14; J: TRBJ1-2; V: TRBV11-2; D: NA; size: NA; CDR3: CASSLVRGAHGYTF; DNA: TGTGCCAGCAGCTTAGTTCGGGGGGCGCATGGCTACACCTTC
length: 14; J: TRBJ2-7; V: TRBV9; D: NA; size: NA; CDR3: CASSVSQGPYEQYF; DNA: TGTGCCAGCAGCGTGTCCCAGGGACCCTACGAGCAGTACTTC
length: 12; J: TRBJ1-1; V: TRBV30; D: NA; size: few; CDR3: CAFQIINTEAFF; DNA: TGTGCCTTCCAAATAATCAACACTGAAGCTTTCTTT
length: 14; J: TRBJ1-5; V: TRBV7-2; D: NA; size: once; CDR3: CASSLISVNQPQHF; DNA: TGTGCCAGCAGCTTAATTTCAGTAAATCAGCCCCAGCATTTT
length: 16; J: TRBJ2-7; V: TRBV5-1; D: TRBD2; size: once; CDR3: CASSLSTSVQSYEQYF; DNA: TGCGCCAGCAGCTTGTCCACTAGCGTCCAGTCCTACGAGCAGTACTTC
length: 17; J: TRBJ1-2; V: TRBV5-1; D: NA; size: NA; CDR3: CASSFTPTGTNNEGYTF; DNA: TGCGCCAGCAGCTTTACCCCTACCGGGACAAACAACGAGGGCTACACCTTC
length: 15; J: TRBJ2-1; V: TRBV2; D: NA; size: NA; CDR3: CAINKGNRLDNEQFF; DNA: TGTGCCATCAATAAGGGGAATCGGTTGGACAATGAGCAGTTCTTC
length: 12; J: TRBJ1-1; V: TRBV6-1; D: NA; size: NA; CDR3: CASRRGALEAFF; DNA: TGTGCCAGCAGGCGGGGGGCCCTTGAAGCTTTCTTT
length: 16; J: TRBJ2-1; V: TRBV21-1; D: NA; size: NA; CDR3: CASSKGGTGCWNEQFF; DNA: TGTGCCAGCAGCAAAGGGGGGACAGGGTGTTGGAATGAGCAGTTCTTC
length: 14; J: TRBJ2-3; V: TRBV2; D: TRBD2; size: NA; CDR3: CASSEAGGSDTQYF; DNA: TGTGCCAGCAGTGAGGCGGGAGGGTCGGATACGCAGTATTTT
length: 13; J: TRBJ2-7; V: TRBV6-6; D: TRBD1; size: once; CDR3: CASSFPDRYEQYF; DNA: TGTGCCAGCAGTTTTCCGGACAGGTACGAGCAGTACTTC
length: 16; J: TRBJ2-2; V: TRBV7-3; D: TRBD1; size: NA; CDR3: CASSSTGQGRTGELFF; DNA: TGTGCCAGCAGCTCCACGGGACAGGGAAGAACCGGGGAGCTGTTTTTT
length: 15; J: TRBJ2-3; V: TRBV29-1; D: NA; size: NA; CDR3: CSVEGFPMGTDTQYF; DNA: TGCAGCGTTGAAGGTTTCCCGATGGGCACAGATACGCAGTATTTT
length: 15; J: TRBJ1-2; V: TRBV25-1; D: TRBD1; size: NA; CDR3: CASSESHRGQGGYTF; DNA: TGTGCCAGCAGTGAATCTCACAGGGGGCAGGGTGGCTACACCTTC
length: 11; J: TRBJ1-4; V: TRBV25-1; D: NA; size: NA; CDR3: CATSRGEKLFF; DNA: TGTGCCACATCACGGGGAGAAAAACTGTTTTTT
length: 10; J: TRBJ2-7; V: TRBV27; D: NA; size: NA; CDR3: CASSLPEQYF; DNA: TGTGCCAGCAGTTTACCCGAGCAGTACTTC
length: 15; J: TRBJ1-2; V: TRBV5-6; D: NA; size: NA; CDR3: CASSGWGTPRGGYTF; DNA: TGTGCCAGCAGCGGCTGGGGCACCCCGCGGGGTGGCTACACCTTC
length: 14; J: TRBJ1-4; V: TRBV9; D: TRBD1; size: few; CDR3: CASSVGTVGEKLFF; DNA: TGTGCCAGCAGCGTGGGGACAGTCGGCGAAAAACTGTTTTTT
length: 17; J: TRBJ2-2; V: TRBV27; D: NA; size: NA; CDR3: CASTSASGTPRTGELFF; DNA: TGTGCCAGCACTAGCGCTTCGGGAACACCACGAACCGGGGAGCTGTTTTTT
length: 14; J: TRBJ2-7; V: TRBV27; D: NA; size: NA; CDR3: CASSTREVRGEQYF; DNA: TGTGCCAGCTCTACGAGGGAGGTCAGAGGCGAGCAGTACTTC
length: 14; J: TRBJ2-1; V: TRBV2; D: TRBD2; size: NA; CDR3: CASVREATYNEQFF; DNA: TGTGCCAGCGTACGGGAGGCGACCTACAATGAGCAGTTCTTC
length: 13; J: TRBJ1-1; V: TRBV29-1; D: NA; size: few; CDR3: CSVEARMNTEAFF; DNA: TGCAGCGTTGAGGCGAGAATGAACACTGAAGCTTTCTTT
length: 11; J: TRBJ2-5; V: TRBV5-4; D: NA; size: NA; CDR3: CASSLSETQYF; DNA: TGTGCCAGCAGCTTGTCAGAGACCCAGTACTTC
length: 16; J: TRBJ2-5; V: TRBV7-8; D: TRBD1; size: NA; CDR3: CASSRQGHLLGETQYF; DNA: TGTGCCAGCAGCCGACAGGGACACCTATTGGGAGAGACCCAGTACTTC
length: 16; J: TRBJ2-2; V: TRBV25-1; D: TRBD2; size: NA; CDR3: CASRASGIANTGELFF; DNA: TGTGCCAGCAGGGCTAGCGGGATCGCGAACACCGGGGAGCTGTTTTTT
length: 15; J: TRBJ1-4; V: TRBV6-6; D: TRBD1; size: NA; CDR3: CASSRPGQGSEKLFF; DNA: TGTGCCAGCAGCCGCCCGGGACAGGGGAGTGAAAAACTGTTTTTT
length: 17; J: TRBJ1-3; V: TRBV4-2; D: NA; size: NA; CDR3: CASSQVTGIGSGNTIYF; DNA: TGTGCCAGCAGCCAGGTTACAGGGATTGGTAGTGGAAACACCATATATTTT
length: 17; J: TRBJ1-4; V: TRBV28; D: TRBD1; size: NA; CDR3: CASSSRDRDSYDEKLFF; DNA: TGTGCCAGCAGTTCCCGGGACAGGGACTCTTACGATGAAAAACTGTTTTTT
length: 15; J: TRBJ1-4; V: TRBV6-6; D: NA; size: NA; CDR3: CASSYKTRPNEKLFF; DNA: TGTGCCAGCAGTTATAAGACTCGCCCTAATGAAAAACTGTTTTTT
length: 13; J: TRBJ1-2; V: TRBV6-5; D: NA; size: NA; CDR3: CASSQPGGVGYTF; DNA: TGTGCCAGCAGCCAACCGGGGGGGGTTGGCTACACCTTC
length: 15; J: TRBJ1-4; V: TRBV28; D: NA; size: NA; CDR3: CASSLVRAGDEKLFF; DNA: TGTGCCAGCAGTTTAGTTCGGGCGGGGGATGAAAAACTGTTTTTT
length: 14; J: TRBJ1-2; V: TRBV28; D: TRBD1; size: many; CDR3: CASSSTQGAYGYTF; DNA: TGTGCCAGCAGTTCGACGCAGGGGGCGTATGGCTACACCTTC
length: 14; J: TRBJ2-1; V: TRBV27; D: NA; size: once; CDR3: CASSLKDGHNEQFF; DNA: TGTGCCAGCAGTTTAAAGGACGGTCACAATGAGCAGTTCTTC
length: 14; J: TRBJ2-3; V: TRBV25-1; D: TRBD1; size: once; CDR3: CASGTGTATDTQYF; DNA: TGTGCCAGCGGAACCGGGACAGCCACAGATACGCAGTATTTT